This TCR beta chain was identified in a study of blood T cells in healthy people across ages. The study, taken as a whole, reports: Observed TCR beta diversity showed a strong correlation with the percentage of naive T cells as measured by flow cytometry. Possibly confounding the expanded clonotype changes was the fact that donor CMV status was unknown.

This CDR3 comprises 13 residues. J lost 11 bases, V lost 3 bases, and 8 bases had no gene match. Germline V lookup: CDR1 KGHSH, CDR2 LQKENI. PCR was performed a second time for about 7 to 12 cycles using a sample-barcoded 5' primer and a J-beta primer mix. A tag from a template-switch adaptor with 12 random nucleotides marked each cDNA molecule. One entry per CDR3 protein, called by TCRdb with MiXCR from the 5' RACE reads. This table holds hundreds of thousands of distinct CDR3 sequences, 44% found once. With regard to this clonotype: The antigen is undetermined.

They isolated at least 6 million PBMCs from each sample. The chain has TRBV18 and TRBJ2-7, with 9 bases matching TRBD1. Material: blood. The receptor's source is a man in his fifties or sixties in good health. The CDR3 region has the DNA TGTGCCAGCTCACCGAGGACAGGGGAGGGGGAGTACTTC. Its translation is CASSPRTGEGEYF. The full variable domain, completed using reference TRBV18 and TRBJ2-7, is NAGVMQNPRHLVRRRGQEARLRCSPMKGHSHVYWYRQLPEEGLKFMVYLQKENIIDESGMPKERFSAEFPKEGPSILRIQQVVRGDSAAYFCASSPRTGEGEYFGPGTRLTVT.